This T cell receptor (beta chain) was obtained from a study of blood T cell repertoires in COVID-19. Study information: The study drew acute and convalescent COVID-19 samples from the United States, Italy and Spain. T cells, B-cell-depleted T cells, or PBMCs provided the cDNA or gDNA that served as material.

Original processing notes: Reference gene primers were amplified, and this amplification served to estimate nucleated cell counts. Some clones are missing from TCRdb's copy, which holds only in-frame ones; the method was immunoSEQ multiplex PCR. Clone size and V and J calls were adopted from that table, with D and trimming inferred from the DNA. The table has approximately 480,000 clones, roughly 89% seen once; the top ten hold approximately 0.9%. Seattle patient enrollment occurred during active infection, with longitudinal follow-up thereafter. With 4 bases removed from V and 7 bases from J, the gap between germline ends came to 7 bases. The CDR3 is 12 amino acids. Per germline, CDR1 KGHDR and CDR2 SFDVKD.

The sample taken for sequencing was peripheral blood. The gene calls are TRBV24-1 and TRBJ2-1; D is undetermined. The source of this sequence is a man between 18 and 29 years old with COVID-19, enrolled during active disease. CDR3 DNA sequence: TGTGCCACCAGTGACACACGAAATGAGCAGTTCTTC. It codes for CATSDTRNEQFF.